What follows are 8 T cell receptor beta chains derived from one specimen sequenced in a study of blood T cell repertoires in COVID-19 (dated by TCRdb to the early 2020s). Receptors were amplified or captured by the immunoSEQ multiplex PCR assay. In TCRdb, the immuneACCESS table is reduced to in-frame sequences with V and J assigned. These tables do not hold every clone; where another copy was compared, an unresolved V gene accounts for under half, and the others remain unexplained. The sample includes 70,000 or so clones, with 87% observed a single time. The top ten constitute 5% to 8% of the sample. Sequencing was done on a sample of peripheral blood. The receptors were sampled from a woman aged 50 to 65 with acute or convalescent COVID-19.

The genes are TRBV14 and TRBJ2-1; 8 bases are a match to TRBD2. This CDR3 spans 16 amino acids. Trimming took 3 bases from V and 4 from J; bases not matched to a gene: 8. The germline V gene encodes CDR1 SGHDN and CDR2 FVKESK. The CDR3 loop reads CASSHFGRGEYNEQFF. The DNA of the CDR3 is TGTGCCAGCAGCCATTTCGGGAGGGGGGAATACAATGAGCAGTTCTTC.

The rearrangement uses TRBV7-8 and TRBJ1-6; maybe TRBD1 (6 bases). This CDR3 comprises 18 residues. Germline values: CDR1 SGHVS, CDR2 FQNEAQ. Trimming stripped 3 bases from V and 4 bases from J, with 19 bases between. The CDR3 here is CASSFPDRSTPYNSPLHF. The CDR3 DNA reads TGTGCCAGCAGCTTCCCTGACAGGAGCACCCCTTATAATTCACCCCTCCACTTT.

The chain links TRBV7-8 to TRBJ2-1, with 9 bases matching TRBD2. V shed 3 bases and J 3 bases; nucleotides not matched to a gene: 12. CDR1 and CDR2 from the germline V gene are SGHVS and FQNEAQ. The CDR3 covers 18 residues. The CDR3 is CASSFLVASGNLYNEQFF. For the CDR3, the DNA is TGTGCCAGCAGCTTTCTGGTGGCTAGCGGGAATCTCTACAATGAGCAGTTCTTC. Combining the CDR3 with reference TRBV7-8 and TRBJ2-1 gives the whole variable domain GAGVSQSPRYKVAKRGQDVALRCDPISGHVSLFWYQQALGQGPEFLTYFQNEAQLDKSGLPSDRFFAERPEGSVSTLKIQRTQQEDSAVYLCASSFLVASGNLYNEQFFGPGTRLTVL.

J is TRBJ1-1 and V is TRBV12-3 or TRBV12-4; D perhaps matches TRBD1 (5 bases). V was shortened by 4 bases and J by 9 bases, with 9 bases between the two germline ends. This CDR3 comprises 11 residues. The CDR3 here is CASSWGLQAFF. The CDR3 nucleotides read TGTGCCAGCAGTTGGGGACTCCAAGCTTTCTTT.

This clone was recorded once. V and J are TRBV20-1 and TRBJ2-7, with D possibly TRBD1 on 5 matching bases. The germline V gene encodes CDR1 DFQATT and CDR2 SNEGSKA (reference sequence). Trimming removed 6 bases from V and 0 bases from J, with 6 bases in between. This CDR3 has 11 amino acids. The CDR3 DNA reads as TGCAGTGCCAGGGACTCCTACGAGCAGTACTTC. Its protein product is CSARDSYEQYF.

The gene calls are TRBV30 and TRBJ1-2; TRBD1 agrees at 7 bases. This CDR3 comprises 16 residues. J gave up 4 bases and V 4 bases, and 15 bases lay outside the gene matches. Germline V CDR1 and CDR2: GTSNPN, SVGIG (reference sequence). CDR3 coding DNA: TGTGCCTGGAAGGGTGAGAAGGGGGCCCATGGCTATGGCTACACCTTC. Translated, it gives CAWKGEKGAHGYGYTF.

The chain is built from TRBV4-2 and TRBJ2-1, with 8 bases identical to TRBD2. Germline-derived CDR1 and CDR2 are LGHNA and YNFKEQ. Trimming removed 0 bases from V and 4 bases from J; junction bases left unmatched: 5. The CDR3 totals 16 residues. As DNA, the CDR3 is TGTGCCAGCAGCCAAGATAGGGCGGGAGGTTACAATGAGCAGTTCTTC. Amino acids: CASSQDRAGGYNEQFF.

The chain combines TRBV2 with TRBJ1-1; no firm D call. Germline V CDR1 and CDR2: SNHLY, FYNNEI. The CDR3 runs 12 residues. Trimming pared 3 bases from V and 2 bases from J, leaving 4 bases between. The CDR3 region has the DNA TGTGCCAGCAGTGAGGGCAACACTGAAGCTTTCTTT. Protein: CASSEGNTEAFF. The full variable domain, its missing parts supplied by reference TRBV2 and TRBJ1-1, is EPEVTQTPSHQVTQMGQEVILRCVPISNHLYFYWYRQILGQKVEFLVSFYNNEISEKSEIFDDQFSVERPDGSNFTLKIRSTKLEDSAMYFCASSEGNTEAFFGQGTRLTVV.